The 31 T cell receptor beta chains presented below share a single source sample, sequenced in a study of cytomegalovirus exposure and HLA in healthy donors. A multiplex PCR was run with 60 Vbeta primers and 13 Jbeta primers. Generated by immunoSEQ multiplex PCR, the TCRdb table keeps only in-frame clones and is missing some. The table has 150,000 to 170,000 clones, about 85% seen once. Material: PBMCs. These receptors were collected from a man aged 25-40 years in good health and CMV-seropositive.

Concerning this clone: The junction does not match germline at one end; this may be a read error. CDR3 nucleotide sequence: TGTGCCAGCAGCCTAGCGGGGGCGAGCGGAAACACCATATATTTT. This sequence encodes CASSLAGASGNTIYF. The chain couples TRBV7-9 to TRBJ1-3; the D gene is possibly TRBD1 (6 bases). The germline CDR1 and CDR2 sequences are SEHNR and FQNEAQ (reference sequence). The CDR3 is 15 amino acids.

V gene TRBV6-1 combines with J gene TRBJ2-7; 8 positions agree with TRBD1. This CDR3 is 16 amino acids long. Germline CDR1 and CDR2: MNHNS and SASEGT. V lost 3 bases to trimming and J lost 7 bases; unmatched junction nucleotides: 14. CDR3 residues: CASSDTFFRGLGEQYF. CDR3 nucleotides: TGTGCCAGCAGTGACACCTTTTTCAGGGGGCTAGGGGAGCAGTACTTC.

The CDR3 region is CSVRDSYSNYGYTF. The CDR3 DNA reads TGCAGCGTAAGAGACAGCTACTCTAACTATGGCTACACCTTC. The genes are TRBV29-1 and TRBJ1-2; D perhaps matches TRBD1 (5 bases). CDR1 is SQVTM, CDR2 ANQGSEA, per germline. Trimming took 6 bases from V and 0 from J, leaving 14 bases between them. The CDR3 has 14 residues. Based on the CDR3 plus reference TRBV29-1 and TRBJ1-2, the full variable domain is SAVISQKPSRDICQRGTSLTIQCQVDSQVTMMFWYRQQPGQSLTLIATANQGSEATYESGFVIDKFPISRPNLTFSTLTVSNMSPEDSSIYLCSVRDSYSNYGYTFGSGTRLTVV.

The chain has TRBV7-3 and TRBJ1-1; no reliable D call. The CDR3 covers 14 residues. Germline CDR1 is SGHTA and CDR2 is FQGTGA. V lost 3 bases to trimming and J lost 1 base, with 9 bases between them. The CDR3 nucleotides read TGTGCCAGCAGCTTTAGTCCAGGGAACACTGAAGCTTTCTTT. This sequence encodes CASSFSPGNTEAFF.

This clone has more than one count but fewer than ten. The chain carries TRBV27 and TRBJ2-7; a possible D gene is TRBD2 (7 bases). The ends were cut back, 6 bases at V and 3 bases at J, with 15 bases in the middle. This CDR3 comprises 14 residues. The germline V gene has CDR1 MNHEY and CDR2 SMNVEV (reference sequence). The CDR3 loop reads CASRSQGGGYEQYF. DNA for the CDR3: TGTGCCAGCAGGTCACAGGGCGGGGGCTACGAGCAGTACTTC.

The chain uses TRBV28 and TRBJ2-7, with 7 positions matching TRBD2. This CDR3 spans 13 amino acids. From germline, CDR1 is MDHEN and CDR2 SYDVKM. The trim removed 3 bases at V and 5 bases at J, leaving 4 bases unmatched. The CDR3 loop reads CASSLRLADEQYF. CDR3 coding DNA: TGTGCCAGCAGTTTGAGACTAGCCGACGAGCAGTACTTC.

Note on this clone: Other DNA sequences in the sample encode the same CDR3. This chain connects TRBV5-1 to TRBJ2-7; 12 bases line up with TRBD1. The V segment lost 0 bases and the J segment 3 bases; nucleotides outside the gene matches: 4. The CDR3 loop spans 16 amino acids. The germline V gene encodes CDR1 SGHRS and CDR2 YFSETQ. CDR3 residues: CASSLGGTGGSYEQYF. CDR3 in DNA: TGCGCCAGCAGCTTGGGCGGGACAGGGGGCAGCTACGAGCAGTACTTC.

The chain uses TRBV28 and TRBJ2-1; TRBD2 agrees at 9 bases. V shed 5 bases, J shed 0 bases, and the junction held 11 bases outside the gene matches. This CDR3 region has 18 residues. Germline V gene data show CDR1 as MDHEN and CDR2 as SYDVKM. The CDR3 DNA sequence: TGTGCCAGCAGTGTTCTCGCGGGAGGGGGCAGCTCCTACAATGAGCAGTTCTTC. Translation: CASSVLAGGGSSYNEQFF.

The chain employs TRBV5-1 and TRBJ1-4; 9 bases fit TRBD1. Unmatched junction bases numbered 5, after V lost 4 bases and J lost 1 base. In germline, CDR1 is SGHRS, CDR2 YFSETQ. This CDR3 comprises 16 residues. The CDR3: CASSRRTGETNEKLFF. The CDR3 DNA reads TGCGCCAGCAGCCGCCGGACAGGGGAAACTAATGAAAAACTGTTTTTT.

The genes are TRBV19 and TRBJ2-1, with TRBD1 as a possible D gene (6 bases). V lost 2 bases, J lost 8 bases, and 16 bases lay in between. CDR1 is LNHDA, CDR2 SQIVND, per germline (reference sequence). The CDR3 is 15 residues long. The CDR3 spells CASSITSGHSDEQFF. The CDR3 DNA sequence: TGTGCCAGTAGTATAACCTCGGGACATTCCGATGAGCAGTTCTTC.

V and J are TRBV6-5 and TRBJ2-3, with a tentative D call TRBD2 (7 bases). The germline V gene has CDR1 MNHEY and CDR2 SVGAGI. This CDR3 has 15 residues. V dropped 8 bases and J dropped 4 bases, with 19 bases sitting between them. This chain's CDR3 is CASFPGGHRADTQYF. The CDR3 DNA reads TGTGCCAGCTTCCCCGGGGGGCACCGAGCAGATACGCAGTATTTT.

The J gene is TRBJ2-2, the V gene TRBV5-4; TRBD1 is a possible D gene (6 bases). CDR3 length equals 13 residues. Germline CDR1 reads SGHNT; CDR2 reads YYREEE (reference sequence). The V end was cut by 4 bases, the J end by 7 bases, with 11 bases between. The CDR3 loop is CASSATGIGELFF. The CDR3 DNA sequence: TGTGCCAGCAGCGCCACAGGGATCGGGGAGCTGTTTTTT.

The chain uses TRBV6-5 and TRBJ2-2, with D possibly being TRBD2 (5 bases). Trimming took off 7 bases at V and 4 bases at J, with 10 bases between the two ends. CDR3 length: 13 amino acids. CDR1 MNHEY and CDR2 SVGAGI come from the germline V gene. CDR3 amino acids: CASTAEITGELFF. The CDR3 region has the DNA TGTGCCAGCACAGCGGAGATCACCGGGGAGCTGTTTTTT.

The chain carries TRBV30 and TRBJ1-1; maybe TRBD1 (5 bases). The germline V gene has CDR1 GTSNPN and CDR2 SVGIG (reference sequence). V shed 0 bases and J shed 4 bases, with 12 bases lying between them. This CDR3 is built from 14 residues. The CDR3 is CAWSVIQGGTEAFF. Written as DNA, the CDR3 is TGTGCCTGGAGTGTTATCCAGGGAGGCACTGAAGCTTTCTTT.

The chain uses TRBV7-2 and TRBJ1-2, with 7 bases identical to TRBD1. The CDR3 extends over 13 amino acids. Trimming took 10 bases from V and 4 from J; bases not matched to a gene: 9. Germline V gene data show CDR1 as SGHTA and CDR2 as FQGNSA. CDR3: CATKKGQSYGYTF. The DNA for the CDR3 is TGTGCCACGAAAAAGGGACAGTCCTATGGCTACACCTTC.

The CDR3 is CASSEGRGREDPFF. For the CDR3, the DNA is TGCGCCAGCAGTGAGGGCAGGGGGCGCGAGGACCCTTTCTTT. V is TRBV5-1 and J is TRBJ1-1; TRBD1 aligns across 8 bases. Trimming removed 5 bases from V and 12 bases from J; junction bases left unmatched: 15. The CDR3 spans 14 residues. In germline, CDR1 is SGHRS, CDR2 YFSETQ.

The CDR3 region is CASSQDRGYEQFF. CDR3 DNA: TGCGCCAGCAGCCAAGATAGAGGATATGAGCAGTTCTTC. The chain employs TRBV4-3 and TRBJ2-1; D remains unclear. The CDR3 extends over 13 amino acids. Germline CDR1 is LGHNA and CDR2 is YSLEER. Trimming removed 0 bases at V and 8 bases at J, with 8 bases between.

This clone was recorded a few times. The rearrangement uses TRBV7-9 and TRBJ2-1, with TRBD1 matching over 10 bases. The CDR3 runs 15 residues. Germline V gene data show CDR1 as SEHNR and CDR2 as FQNEAQ (reference sequence). V gave up 5 bases and J gave up 6 bases; unmatched junction bases: 7. CDR3 nucleotide sequence: TGTGCCAGCAGCCCCGGACGGACAGGGGGCAATGAGCAGTTCTTC. This sequence encodes CASSPGRTGGNEQFF.

The chain links TRBV27 to TRBJ2-2; 13 bases line up with TRBD2. The CDR3 extends over 17 amino acids. Per germline, CDR1 MNHEY and CDR2 SMNVEV (reference sequence). Trimming cost V 9 bases and J 3 bases; bases outside gene matches: 10. CDR3 sequence: CASGLAGASRDTGELFF. In DNA, the CDR3 is TGTGCCAGTGGACTAGCGGGGGCCAGTAGGGACACCGGGGAGCTGTTTTTT.

V gene TRBV2 combines with J gene TRBJ1-5; maybe TRBD1 (6 bases). CDR1 and CDR2 (germline): SNHLY, FYNNEI. V gave up 6 bases and J gave up 0 bases, with 9 bases separating them. The CDR3 consists of 14 residues. CDR3 sequence (DNA): TGTGCCAGCAGGGACAGATATAGCAATCAGCCCCAGCATTTT. It translates to CASRDRYSNQPQHF.

This chain links TRBV10-1 with TRBJ2-2, with D possibly TRBD2 on 7 matching bases. CDR1 and CDR2 from the germline V gene are WNHNN and SYGVQD (reference sequence). This CDR3 has 15 residues. V lost 9 bases and J lost 0, with 14 bases in between. The CDR3 nucleotides are TGCGCCAGGCCGGGCGGGGGCGCGAACACCGGGGAGCTGTTTTTT. Protein product: CARPGGGANTGELFF.

V gene TRBV7-9 combines with J gene TRBJ2-2, with D possibly matching TRBD1 (5 bases). The CDR3 length is 15 residues. Germline CDR1 and CDR2: SEHNR and FQNEAQ (reference sequence). The V gene lost 1 base and the J gene lost 2 bases, with 8 bases spanning the gap. The CDR3 sequence: CASSLVQGNTGELFF. Here the CDR3 DNA reads TGTGCCAGCAGCTTAGTCCAGGGAAACACCGGGGAGCTGTTTTTT.

The chain recombines TRBV28 with TRBJ2-1, with D hard to call. CDR1 is MDHEN and CDR2 is SYDVKM in the germline V gene. This CDR3 is 15 amino acids long. V was pared by 5 bases and J by 0 bases, with 11 bases between. This chain's CDR3 is CASSGPFSSYNEQFF. Here the CDR3 DNA reads TGTGCCAGCAGTGGGCCCTTCTCCTCCTACAATGAGCAGTTCTTC.

CDR3 loop: CAWSARGGGRDTEAFF. CDR3 nucleotide sequence: TGTGCCTGGAGCGCCCGGGGGGGAGGGAGGGACACTGAAGCTTTCTTT. The chain employs TRBV30 and TRBJ1-1; TRBD1 is a possible D gene (5 bases). CDR1 GTSNPN and CDR2 SVGIG come from the germline V gene (reference sequence). V lost 3 bases, J lost 3 bases, and 20 bases lay in between. CDR3 length: 16 amino acids.

A few counts support this clone. The gene calls are TRBV4-1 and TRBJ2-6, with D perhaps matching TRBD1 (5 bases). Trimming removed 5 bases at V and 4 bases at J, with 15 bases between. Germline CDR1 reads MGHRA; CDR2 reads YSYEKL. The CDR3 totals 16 residues. The CDR3 spells CASSSFAGSGANVLTF. CDR3 DNA sequence: TGCGCCAGCAGCTCCTTTGCAGGGTCCGGGGCCAACGTCCTGACTTTC.

This chain uses TRBV27 with TRBJ1-1, with D possibly being TRBD1 (6 bases). V gave up 3 bases and J gave up 7 bases, with 12 bases separating them. Looked up from germline, CDR1 is MNHEY and CDR2 is SMNVEV (reference sequence). This CDR3 region has 13 residues. Written as DNA, the CDR3 is TGTGCCAGCAGTTTCAGGGGACGGGGTGAAGCTTTCTTT. This translates into CASSFRGRGEAFF.

The chain recombines TRBV14 with TRBJ2-3, with D perhaps matching TRBD2 (5 bases). This CDR3 spans 16 amino acids. Germline V gene lookup returns CDR1 SGHDN and CDR2 FVKESK. Trimming took 0 bases from V and 3 from J, leaving 13 bases between them. Here the CDR3 reads CASSQEEVRLTDTQYF. For the CDR3, the DNA is TGTGCCAGCAGCCAAGAGGAGGTCCGTTTAACAGATACGCAGTATTTT.

V is TRBV5-4 and J is TRBJ2-7, with a possible D match to TRBD2 (6 bases). Germline V gene data show CDR1 as SGHNT and CDR2 as YYREEE (reference sequence). Trimming left V 3 bases short and J 2 bases short, with 9 bases between. The CDR3 covers 13 residues. This CDR3 is CASSSRETYEQYF. The CDR3 DNA is TGTGCCAGCAGCTCCCGGGAGACCTACGAGCAGTACTTC.

V usage is TRBV2 and J usage is TRBJ2-3; the match to TRBD1 covers 7 bases. This CDR3 has 12 amino acids. Germline assignment: CDR1 SNHLY and CDR2 FYNNEI. V gave up 8 bases and J gave up 10 bases; unmatched junction bases: 9. The CDR3 region has the DNA TGTGCCAGCCACAGGGGTGAATTGGCGCAGTATTTT. Translation gives CASHRGELAQYF.

This clone has only a few counts. The chain employs TRBV10-3 and TRBJ1-1, with 7 nucleotides matching TRBD1. This CDR3 has 14 amino acids. Germline loops: CDR1 ENHRY, CDR2 SYGVKD. The trim removed 3 bases at V and 5 bases at J, leaving 6 bases unmatched. The CDR3 sequence is CAISEQGLATEAFF. The CDR3, as DNA: TGTGCCATCAGTGAACAGGGGTTGGCGACTGAAGCTTTCTTT.

The V gene is TRBV5-1, the J gene TRBJ2-7; D possibly corresponds to TRBD1 (6 bases). Germline assignment: CDR1 SGHRS and CDR2 YFSETQ. The CDR3 has 13 amino acids. V lost 5 bases, J lost 5 bases, and 14 bases lay in between. Here the CDR3 reads CASRPTGENEQYF. CDR3 bases: TGCGCCAGCAGACCGACAGGAGAGAACGAGCAGTACTTC. The variable domain in full, with the rest retrieved from reference TRBV5-1 and TRBJ2-7, is KAGVTQTPRYLIKTRGQQVTLSCSPISGHRSVSWYQQTPGQGLQFLFEYFSETQRNKGNFPGRFSGRQFSNSRSEMNVSTLELGDSALYLCASRPTGENEQYFGPGTRLTVT.